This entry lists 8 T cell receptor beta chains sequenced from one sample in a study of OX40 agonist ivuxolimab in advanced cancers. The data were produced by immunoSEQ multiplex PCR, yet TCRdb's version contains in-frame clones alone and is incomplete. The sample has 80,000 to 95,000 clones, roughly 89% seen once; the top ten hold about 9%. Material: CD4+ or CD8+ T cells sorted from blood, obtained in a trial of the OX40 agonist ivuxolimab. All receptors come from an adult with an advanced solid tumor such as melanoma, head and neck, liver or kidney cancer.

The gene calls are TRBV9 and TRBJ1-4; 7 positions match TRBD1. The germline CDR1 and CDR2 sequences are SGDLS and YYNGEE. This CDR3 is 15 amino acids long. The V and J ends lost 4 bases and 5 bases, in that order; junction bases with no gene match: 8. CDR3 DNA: TGTGCCAGCAGCCCAGGGACAGTGTGGAATGAAAAACTGTTTTTT. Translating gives CASSPGTVWNEKLFF.

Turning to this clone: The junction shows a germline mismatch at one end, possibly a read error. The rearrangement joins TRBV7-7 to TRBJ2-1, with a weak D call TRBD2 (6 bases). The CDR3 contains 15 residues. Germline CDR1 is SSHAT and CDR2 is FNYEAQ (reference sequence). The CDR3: CASSPWREVGNEQFF. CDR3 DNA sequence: TGTGCTAGCAGCCCGTGGAGGGAAGTCGGAAATGAGCAGTTCTTC. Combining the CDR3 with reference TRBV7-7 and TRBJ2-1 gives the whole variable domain GAGVSQSPRYKVTKRGQDVTLRCDPISSHATLYWYQQALGQGPEFLTYFNYEAQPDKSGLPSDRFSAERPEGSISTLTIQRTEQRDSAMYRCASSPWREVGNEQFFGPGTRLTVL.

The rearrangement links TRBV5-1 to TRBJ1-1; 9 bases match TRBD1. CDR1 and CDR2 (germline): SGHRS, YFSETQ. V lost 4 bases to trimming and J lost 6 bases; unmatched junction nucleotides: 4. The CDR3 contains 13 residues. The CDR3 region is CASSLGQGSEAFF. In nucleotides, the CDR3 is TGCGCCAGCAGCCTCGGACAGGGGTCTGAAGCTTTCTTT.

Here the CDR3 DNA reads TGTGCCAGCAGGGCAGGGGGCTCAGCTGGAAACACCATATATTTT. Translation gives CASRAGGSAGNTIYF. The chain is built from TRBV2 and TRBJ1-3; 8 bases map to TRBD1. Germline V gene data show CDR1 as SNHLY and CDR2 as FYNNEI. The CDR3 has 15 residues. The junction had 6 bases not matched to a gene; V was cut back by 6 bases and J by 2 bases.

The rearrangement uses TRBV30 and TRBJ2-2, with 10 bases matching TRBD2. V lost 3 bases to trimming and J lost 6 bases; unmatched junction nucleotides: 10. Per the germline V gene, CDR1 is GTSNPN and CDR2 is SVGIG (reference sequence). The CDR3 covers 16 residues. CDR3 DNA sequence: TGTGCCTGGAGGAGCATTTGGACTAGCGGTGCCGGGGAGCTGTTTTTT. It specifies CAWRSIWTSGAGELFF.

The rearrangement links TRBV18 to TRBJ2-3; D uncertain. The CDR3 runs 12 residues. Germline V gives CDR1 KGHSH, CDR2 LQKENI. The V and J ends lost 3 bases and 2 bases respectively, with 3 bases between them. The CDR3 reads CASSPTTDTQYF. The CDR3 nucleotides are TGTGCCAGCTCACCGACCACAGATACGCAGTATTTT.

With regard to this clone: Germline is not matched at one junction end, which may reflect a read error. CDR3 loop: CASSPLPGTQEAQYF. CDR3 sequence (DNA): TGTGCCAGCAGTCCGCTCCCCGGGACCCAAGAGGCCCAGTACTTC. This chain joins TRBV27 and TRBJ2-5, with D possibly called TRBD1 or TRBD2 (5 bases each). The length of the CDR3 is 15 residues. The germline gives CDR1 MNHEY, CDR2 SMNVEV (reference sequence).

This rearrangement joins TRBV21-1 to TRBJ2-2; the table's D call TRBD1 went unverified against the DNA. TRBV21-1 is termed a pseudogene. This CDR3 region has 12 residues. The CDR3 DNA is TGTGCCAGCAGACAGAACACCGGGGAGCTGTTTTTT. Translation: CASRQNTGELFF.